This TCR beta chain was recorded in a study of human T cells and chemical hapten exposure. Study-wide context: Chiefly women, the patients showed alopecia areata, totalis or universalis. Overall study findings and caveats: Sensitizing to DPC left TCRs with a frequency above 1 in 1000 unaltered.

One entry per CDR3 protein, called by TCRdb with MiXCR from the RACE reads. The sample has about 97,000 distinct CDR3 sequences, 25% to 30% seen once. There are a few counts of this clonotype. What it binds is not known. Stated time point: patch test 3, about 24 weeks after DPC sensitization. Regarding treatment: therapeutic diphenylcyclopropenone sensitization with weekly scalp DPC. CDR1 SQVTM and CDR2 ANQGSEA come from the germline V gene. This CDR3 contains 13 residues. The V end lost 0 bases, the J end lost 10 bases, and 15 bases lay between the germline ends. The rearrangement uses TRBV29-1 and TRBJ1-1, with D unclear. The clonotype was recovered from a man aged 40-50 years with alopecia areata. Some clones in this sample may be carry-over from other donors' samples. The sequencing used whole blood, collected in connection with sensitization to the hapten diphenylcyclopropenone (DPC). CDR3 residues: CSVEDQGTLRAFF. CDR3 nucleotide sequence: TGCAGCGTTGAAGATCAAGGCACCTTGAGAGCTTTCTTT.